This T cell receptor beta chain was identified in a study of shared clonotypes between healthy human individuals. V was shortened by 2 bases and J by 4 bases, with 13 bases between the two germline ends. CDR1 is SGHRS, CDR2 YFSETQ, per germline. The CDR3 is 16 residues long. The repertoire was sequenced with immunoSEQ multiplex PCR; TCRdb's copy has only in-frame clones and lacks some. The sample includes about 2.3 million clones, 80% to 95% seen only once; the top ten take about 0.41%. Donors comprised healthy HIV-negative adults lacking recent acute infections or vaccinations. This clonotype originated in a man in his late teens or twenties in good health. Some clones in this sample may be carry-over from other donors' samples. The chain uses TRBV5-1 and TRBJ2-6; D uncertain. Sequenced material: naive CD4+ T cells from PBMCs. The subset was: CD45RA+ positively selected. Here the CDR3 DNA reads TGCGCCAGCAGCTTTACAGCCGCGAGGGGGGCCAACGTCCTGACTTTC. Translated: CASSFTAARGANVLTF. Looking up the rest from reference TRBV5-1 and TRBJ2-6 gives the full variable domain: KAGVTQTPRYLIKTRGQQVTLSCSPISGHRSVSWYQQTPGQGLQFLFEYFSETQRNKGNFPGRFSGRQFSNSRSEMNVSTLELGDSALYLCASSFTAARGANVLTFGAGSRLTVL.